This is a list of T cell receptor beta chains from one sample in a study of vaccination effects on CD4 cells after COVID-19. Here immunoSEQ multiplex PCR was the method, and the copy in TCRdb shows in-frame clones only, minus some. The table shows around 35,000 clones, with approximately 71% occurring only once. Their antigens remain unidentified. Sample: CD4+ T cells from PBMCs cultured without peptide, taken before COVID-19 vaccination. All receptors come from a human donor who received a COVID-19 vaccine. The CDR3 runs from the conserved cysteine through the conserved F or W. A D gene is named only where the DNA matches it firmly. Size values are once, few and many counts, or a class for expanded clones, and some rows have none.

J: TRBJ2-1
D: TRBD2
size: few
V: TRBV7-9
CDR3: CASSPRTSGRGEQFF
DNA: TGTGCCAGCAGCCCCCGGACTAGCGGGAGGGGTGAGCAGTTCTTC

J: TRBJ2-1
D: TRBD1
size: NA
V: TRBV5-6
CDR3: CASSLGQGYGNEQFF
DNA: TGTGCCAGCAGCTTGGGACAGGGGTACGGCAATGAGCAGTTCTTC

J: TRBJ2-7
D: NA
size: NA
V: TRBV10-1
CDR3: CASSGPSTGKQYF
DNA: TGCGCCAGCAGTGGGCCCTCTACGGGCAAGCAGTACTTC

J: TRBJ1-6
D: NA
size: NA
V: TRBV5-1
CDR3: CASRGSSSYNSPLHF
DNA: TGCGCCAGTAGAGGTAGTTCGTCCTATAATTCACCCCTCCACTTT

J: TRBJ2-7
D: NA
size: few
V: TRBV5-6
CDR3: CASSFDYEQYF
DNA: TGTGCCAGCAGCTTTGACTACGAGCAGTACTTC

J: TRBJ2-7
D: TRBD2
size: NA
V: TRBV6-2/TRBV6-3
CDR3: CASSYSAGTNTYEQYF
DNA: TGTGCCAGCAGTTACTCGGCCGGGACTAATACCTACGAGCAGTACTTC

J: TRBJ2-7
D: TRBD2
size: NA
V: TRBV7-8
CDR3: CASSLSQWVAGGPLSYEQYF
DNA: TGTGCCAGCAGCTTATCTCAGTGGGTAGCGGGAGGTCCTCTCTCCTACGAGCAGTACTTC

J: TRBJ2-5
D: TRBD2
size: NA
V: TRBV5-4
CDR3: CASSLRLAGAETQYF
DNA: TGTGCCAGCAGCTTGCGACTAGCGGGAGCAGAGACCCAGTACTTC

J: TRBJ2-5
D: TRBD2
size: NA
V: TRBV7-2
CDR3: CASSLMGLVPRQETQYF
DNA: TGTGCCAGCAGCTTAATGGGACTAGTTCCTCGGCAAGAGACCCAGTACTTC

J: TRBJ2-4
D: NA
size: NA
V: TRBV2
CDR3: CASRETGAKNIQYF
DNA: TGTGCCAGCAGAGAGACAGGAGCCAAAAACATTCAGTACTTC

J: TRBJ2-5
D: NA
size: NA
V: TRBV6-5
CDR3: CASSYQGSQETQYF
DNA: TGTGCCAGCAGTTATCAGGGTTCGCAAGAGACCCAGTACTTC

J: TRBJ1-2
D: NA
size: NA
V: TRBV6-5
CDR3: CASSNTGYGYTF
DNA: TGTGCCAGCAGTAATACAGGGTACGGCTACACCTTC

J: TRBJ1-6
D: TRBD1
size: NA
V: TRBV4-1
CDR3: CASSQQGADNSPLHF
DNA: TGCGCCAGCAGCCAACAGGGGGCGGATAATTCACCCCTCCACTTT

J: TRBJ2-5
D: TRBD1
size: NA
V: TRBV10-2
CDR3: CASNDRDRLQETQYF
DNA: TGCGCCAGCAACGACAGGGACAGGCTGCAAGAGACCCAGTACTTC

J: TRBJ2-2
D: NA
size: few
V: TRBV5-1
CDR3: CASGRDTLRTGELFF
DNA: TGCGCCAGCGGCCGGGACACCCTTCGAACCGGGGAGCTGTTTTTT

J: TRBJ1-2
D: NA
size: NA
V: TRBV7-9
CDR3: CASTPVGAPPTFF
DNA: TGTGCCAGCACCCCAGTTGGGGCACCCCCCACCTTCTTC

J: TRBJ1-5
D: NA
size: NA
V: TRBV19
CDR3: CASVLRRQGSQPQHF
DNA: TGTGCCAGTGTATTGAGGAGGCAAGGGAGTCAGCCCCAGCATTTT

J: TRBJ1-5
D: NA
size: NA
V: TRBV19
CDR3: CASSLLQGIGNQPQHF
DNA: TGTGCCAGTAGTCTCCTACAGGGAATCGGAAATCAGCCCCAGCATTTT

J: TRBJ1-5
D: NA
size: NA
V: TRBV7-8
CDR3: CASSSSRDINHSNQPQHF
DNA: TGTGCCAGCAGCTCGTCCCGGGACATTAATCATAGCAATCAGCCCCAGCATTTT

J: TRBJ2-1
D: TRBD2
size: NA
V: TRBV3-1/TRBV3-2
CDR3: CASSQVIAGGDEQFF
DNA: TGTGCCAGCAGCCAAGTGATAGCGGGAGGGGATGAGCAGTTCTTC

J: TRBJ1-4
D: NA
size: NA
V: TRBV7-2
CDR3: CASSLGTEKLFF
DNA: TGTGCCAGCAGCCTGGGGACAGAAAAACTGTTTTTT

J: TRBJ2-1
D: NA
size: NA
V: TRBV5-1
CDR3: CAARTSPQNNEQFF
DNA: TGCGCCGCTAGGACCTCTCCGCAGAACAATGAGCAGTTCTTC

J: TRBJ2-1
D: NA
size: few
V: TRBV18
CDR3: CASSAGRDNEQFF
DNA: TGTGCCAGCTCAGCCGGACGAGACAATGAGCAGTTCTTC

J: TRBJ2-3
D: NA
size: NA
V: TRBV11-3
CDR3: CASSLGLTGGDTQYF
DNA: TGTGCCAGCAGCTTAGGGCTAACCGGTGGGGATACGCAGTATTTT

J: TRBJ2-7
D: TRBD2
size: NA
V: TRBV4-1
CDR3: CASSTLSTSGSYEQYF
DNA: TGCGCCAGCAGCACACTCTCAACTAGCGGGAGTTACGAGCAGTACTTC

J: TRBJ1-3
D: NA
size: few
V: TRBV2
CDR3: CASTTGGASGNTIYF
DNA: TGTGCCAGCACTACAGGAGGGGCCTCTGGAAACACCATATATTTT

J: TRBJ2-3
D: NA
size: once
V: TRBV29-1
CDR3: CSVGGGTADTDTQYF
DNA: TGCAGCGTGGGGGGAGGGACAGCGGACACAGATACGCAGTATTTT

J: TRBJ1-1
D: TRBD1
size: NA
V: TRBV6-2/TRBV6-3
CDR3: CASSSNRQGRNTEAFF
DNA: TGTGCCAGCAGTAGTAACCGACAGGGGAGGAACACTGAAGCTTTCTTT

J: TRBJ1-2
D: TRBD1
size: few
V: TRBV29-1
CDR3: CTARDSNYGYTF
DNA: TGCACGGCCCGGGACAGTAACTATGGCTACACCTTC

J: TRBJ2-7
D: TRBD2
size: medium-sized
V: TRBV11-3
CDR3: CASSLDGREGRDEQYF
DNA: TGTGCCAGCAGCTTAGATGGGCGGGAGGGCCGCGACGAGCAGTACTTC

J: TRBJ1-1
D: TRBD1
size: NA
V: TRBV19
CDR3: CASGFSRGTMNTEAFF
DNA: TGTGCCAGCGGCTTCAGCAGGGGGACCATGAACACTGAAGCTTTCTTT

J: TRBJ2-5
D: TRBD2
size: NA
V: TRBV5-6
CDR3: CASSLVGGGAGQTQYF
DNA: TGTGCCAGCAGCTTGGTCGGCGGGGGGGCCGGGCAGACCCAGTACTTC

J: TRBJ2-5
D: NA
size: NA
V: TRBV18
CDR3: CASSPDETQYF
DNA: TGTGCCAGCTCACCTGACGAGACCCAGTACTTC

J: TRBJ2-7
D: TRBD2
size: NA
V: TRBV14
CDR3: CASSRLTGTSGGPTLGYEQYF
DNA: TGTGCCAGCAGCCGCCTAACCGGGACTAGCGGGGGCCCTACCTTAGGTTACGAGCAGTACTTC

J: TRBJ2-7
D: NA
size: NA
V: TRBV3-1/TRBV3-2
CDR3: CASSQEGWGYSSYEQYF
DNA: TGTGCCAGCAGCCAAGAGGGCTGGGGGTACAGCTCCTACGAGCAGTACTTC

J: TRBJ1-5
D: NA
size: NA
V: TRBV6-5
CDR3: CASSPLGMGVQPQHF
DNA: TGTGCCAGCAGCCCGCTAGGAATGGGGGTACAGCCCCAGCATTTT

J: TRBJ2-7
D: TRBD2
size: NA
V: TRBV19
CDR3: CASRRASGSPNEQYF
DNA: TGTGCCAGTAGACGAGCTAGCGGGAGCCCCAACGAGCAGTACTTC

J: TRBJ1-6
D: NA
size: NA
V: TRBV12-3/TRBV12-4
CDR3: CASSQAGDSPLHF
DNA: TGTGCCAGCAGCCAAGCAGGGGATTCACCCCTCCACTTT

J: TRBJ2-7
D: TRBD2
size: few
V: TRBV5-6
CDR3: CASSLDGRAREQYF
DNA: TGTGCCAGCAGCTTAGACGGGAGGGCTAGGGAGCAGTACTTC

J: TRBJ2-4
D: TRBD2
size: NA
V: TRBV4-2
CDR3: CASSHASGTLAKNIQYF
DNA: TGTGCCAGCAGCCATGCCAGCGGGACGCTAGCCAAAAACATTCAGTACTTC

J: TRBJ2-7
D: NA
size: NA
V: TRBV7-9
CDR3: CASRAGTGALEQYF
DNA: TGTGCCAGCAGAGCCGGGACGGGGGCTCTCGAGCAGTACTTC

J: TRBJ2-5
D: TRBD1
size: NA
V: TRBV4-2
CDR3: CASSQGDRGETQYF
DNA: TGTGCCAGCAGCCAAGGCGACAGGGGGGAGACCCAGTACTTC

J: TRBJ2-3
D: NA
size: NA
V: TRBV20-1
CDR3: CSARTTDTQYF
DNA: TGCAGTGCTAGAACCACAGATACGCAGTATTTT

J: TRBJ2-1
D: TRBD2
size: NA
V: TRBV3-1/TRBV3-2
CDR3: CASSQGLASGGVNEQFF
DNA: TGTGCCAGCAGCCAAGGTCTCGCTAGCGGGGGGGTTAATGAGCAGTTCTTC

J: TRBJ2-3
D: TRBD2
size: NA
V: TRBV20-1
CDR3: CSASLSGRGADTQYF
DNA: TGCAGTGCTAGTCTTAGCGGGAGGGGCGCAGATACGCAGTATTTT

J: TRBJ2-5
D: NA
size: NA
V: TRBV10-3
CDR3: CAISETQGGETQYF
DNA: TGTGCCATCAGTGAGACCCAGGGAGGAGAGACCCAGTACTTC

J: TRBJ1-3
D: NA
size: few
V: TRBV27
CDR3: CASSFRGAGNTIYF
DNA: TGTGCCAGCAGTTTCCGGGGAGCTGGAAACACCATATATTTT

J: TRBJ2-7
D: NA
size: NA
V: TRBV3-1/TRBV3-2
CDR3: CASSQSRPSAQYF
DNA: TGTGCCAGCAGCCAAAGCAGACCGTCCGCGCAGTACTTC

J: TRBJ2-1
D: TRBD1
size: NA
V: TRBV5-1
CDR3: CASSLQTGGSYNEQFF
DNA: TGCGCCAGCAGCTTACAAACAGGGGGCTCCTACAATGAGCAGTTCTTC

J: TRBJ2-7
D: NA
size: NA
V: TRBV24-1
CDR3: CATSGERSYEQYF
DNA: TGTGCCACCAGCGGGGAGAGGTCCTACGAGCAGTACTTC